Below are 4 T cell receptor beta chains sequenced from a single sample in a study of read filtering for tumor transcriptome and immune sequencing (dated by TCRdb to about 2020). This sample was sequenced with an Illumina HiSeq 4000. TCR libraries were built from about 400 ng RNA with the Immunoverse kit, using molecular barcoded adaptors covering alpha/delta and beta/gamma chains. TCRdb reworked the public reads: Q25 trimming with fastp, MiXCR clone assembly, productive beta chains retained. Rows with a matching CDR3 protein are joined into one entry that keeps the most common DNA and genes. For this sample the table gives around 44,000 distinct CDR3 sequences, of which roughly an eighth were detected only once. The top ten constitute roughly 31% of the sample. Sequenced: a population of CD138-negative cells sorted from bone marrow. The meaning of the sample's cell subset or site label: bone marrow mononuclear cells depleted of CD138+ plasma/myeloma cells by negative magnetic selection. The receptors derive from a donor at least 40 years old with multiple myeloma.

There are many counts of this clonotype. The V and J genes are TRBV7-9 and TRBJ2-1; 8 bases map to TRBD1. This CDR3 is 16 amino acids long. After removal of 5 bases from V and 0 bases from J, the junction contained 6 bases not matched to a gene. CDR1 is SEHNR and CDR2 is FQNEAQ in the germline V gene (reference sequence). For the CDR3, the DNA is TGTGCCAGCAGCGATCGGACAGGGAGCTCCTACAATGAGCAGTTCTTC. Its protein product is CASSDRTGSSYNEQFF.

This clonotype was seen only a few times. Given a much more abundant clone one base away, this may be a read error. J is TRBJ2-1 and V is TRBV6-5; TRBD2 matches at 8 bases. V was pared by 6 bases and J by 15 bases, with 7 bases of the junction left unmatched. The V gene's germline CDR1 is MNHEY and CDR2 SVGAGI. CDR3 length: 11 residues. The CDR3 DNA is TGTGCCAGCAGACGAAGCGGGAGTCTGTTCTTC. Translating it yields CASRRSGSLFF.

The chain joins TRBV5-1 to TRBJ2-6; D possibly corresponds to TRBD2 (5 bases). The ends were cut back, 2 bases at V and 0 bases at J, with 6 bases in the middle. The germline V gene encodes CDR1 SGHRS and CDR2 YFSETQ. The CDR3 runs 15 residues. This CDR3 reads CASSFGVSGANVLTF. The CDR3 coding sequence is TGCGCCAGCAGCTTCGGGGTCTCTGGGGCCAACGTCCTGACTTTC.

This clonotype was recorded many times. The chain combines TRBV9 with TRBJ1-5; D possibly corresponds to TRBD1 (6 bases). The V gene lost 0 bases and the J gene lost 7 bases, with 11 bases spanning the gap. The CDR3 sequence is 14 residues long. Germline V gene data show CDR1 as SGDLS and CDR2 as YYNGEE. DNA of the CDR3: TGTGCCAGCAGCGTAGATGGAGGGGGGCAGCCCCAGCATTTT. Translated, it gives CASSVDGGGQPQHF.